Listed below are T cell receptor beta chains from one sample, sequenced in a study of blood T cell repertoires in COVID-19. Measured with immunoSEQ multiplex PCR; TCRdb has only the in-frame clones, and not every one. The sample lists a few hundred thousand clones; about 87% were seen once. The sample was peripheral blood. The receptors come from a woman between 70 and 85 years old with active or convalescent COVID-19. Both conserved end residues are part of each CDR3. A D gene is named only where the DNA matches it firmly. Rows give clone size only sometimes, using once, few, many, or a class for an expanded clone.

CDR3aa,CDR3nt,j_gene,v_gene,d_gene,abundance
CAIFEVAGLNEQFF,TGTGCCATCTTCGAGGTAGCGGGGCTCAATGAGCAGTTCTTC,TRBJ2-1,TRBV27,TRBD2,.
CASSLTSGTEQPQHF,TGTGCCAGCAGCTTGACGTCTGGGACAGAACAGCCCCAGCATTTT,TRBJ1-5,TRBV11-3,TRBD1,.
CASTLGRVDGQYF,TGTGCCAGCACCCTTGGGCGGGTGGACGGGCAGTACTTC,TRBJ2-7,TRBV13,.,.
CASSFQGTMNEQFF,TGTGCCAGCAGCTTCCAGGGAACAATGAATGAGCAGTTCTTC,TRBJ2-1,TRBV5-6,.,once
CASSYTTNEKLFF,TGTGCCAGCAGTTATACAACTAATGAAAAACTGTTTTTT,TRBJ1-4,TRBV6-1,.,.
CASSLYPQGESYGYTF,TGTGCCAGCAGCTTATACCCCCAGGGGGAGTCCTATGGCTACACCTTC,TRBJ1-2,TRBV7-9,TRBD1,.
CASSLPRDRGSVAGELFF,TGTGCCAGCAGCCTCCCCCGGGACAGGGGTTCGGTAGCCGGGGAGCTGTTTTTT,TRBJ2-2,TRBV11-2,TRBD1,few
CAIGDSGTDTQYF,TGTGCCATCGGGGACAGCGGGACAGATACGCAGTATTTT,TRBJ2-3,TRBV10-3,.,.
CASSYLYRWRRDGYTF,TGTGCCAGCAGTTACTTGTACAGGTGGAGAAGAGATGGCTACACCTTC,TRBJ1-2,TRBV6-5,.,.
CASSYLSEYEQYF,TGTGCCAGCAGTTACCTATCGGAGTACGAGCAGTACTTC,TRBJ2-7,TRBV6-5,.,.
CASRRTGGEGYTF,TGTGCCAGCAGAAGGACAGGGGGTGAGGGCTACACCTTC,TRBJ1-2,TRBV6-5,TRBD1,.
CASSSITQGKKANVLTF,TGTGCCAGCAGTTCAATTACCCAGGGTAAAAAGGCCAACGTCCTGACTTTC,TRBJ2-6,TRBV27,.,.
CASSVGVGNTEAFF,TGTGCCAGCAGTGTCGGGGTCGGGAACACTGAAGCTTTCTTT,TRBJ1-1,TRBV2,.,.
CASSRPGLGYTF,TGCGCCAGCAGCCGACCAGGGCTTGGCTACACCTTC,TRBJ1-2,TRBV4-3,.,.
CASLPRAGVNQPQHF,TGTGCCAGCCTCCCGAGGGCAGGTGTGAATCAGCCCCAGCATTTT,TRBJ1-5,TRBV27,.,many
CASSSRDRGSEAFF,TGTGCCAGCAGTTCCCGGGACAGGGGTTCCGAAGCTTTCTTT,TRBJ1-1,TRBV6-6,TRBD1,.